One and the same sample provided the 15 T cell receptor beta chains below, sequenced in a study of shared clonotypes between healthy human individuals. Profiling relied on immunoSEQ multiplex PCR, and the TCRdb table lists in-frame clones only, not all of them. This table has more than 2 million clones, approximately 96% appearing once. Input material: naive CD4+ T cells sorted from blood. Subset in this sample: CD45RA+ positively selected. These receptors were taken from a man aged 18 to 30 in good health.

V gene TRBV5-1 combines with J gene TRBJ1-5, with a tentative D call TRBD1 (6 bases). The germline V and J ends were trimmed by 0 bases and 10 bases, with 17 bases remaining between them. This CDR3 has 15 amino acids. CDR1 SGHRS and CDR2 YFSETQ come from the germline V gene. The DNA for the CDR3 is TGCGCCAGCAGCTTGGTCCCAGGGGAGCAACCCCCCCAGCATTTT. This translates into CASSLVPGEQPPQHF.

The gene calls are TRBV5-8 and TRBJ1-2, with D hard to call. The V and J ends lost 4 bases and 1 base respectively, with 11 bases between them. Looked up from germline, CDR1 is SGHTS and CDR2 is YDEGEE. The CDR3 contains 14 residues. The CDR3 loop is CASSGYSLNYGYTF. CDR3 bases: TGTGCCAGCAGCGGATACAGCCTTAACTATGGCTACACCTTC.

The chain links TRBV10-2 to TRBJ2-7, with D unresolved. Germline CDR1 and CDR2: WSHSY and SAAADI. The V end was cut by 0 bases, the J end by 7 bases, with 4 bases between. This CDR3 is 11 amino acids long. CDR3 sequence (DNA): TGCGCCAGCAGTGAGTCGCTGGAGCAGTACTTC. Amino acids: CASSESLEQYF.

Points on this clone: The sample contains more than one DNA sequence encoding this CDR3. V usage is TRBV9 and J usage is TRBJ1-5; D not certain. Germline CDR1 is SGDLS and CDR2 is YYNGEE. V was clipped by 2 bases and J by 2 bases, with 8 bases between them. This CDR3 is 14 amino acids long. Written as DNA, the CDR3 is TGTGCCAGCAGCGTGAGTGGAGGCAATCAGCCCCAGCATTTT. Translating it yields CASSVSGGNQPQHF.

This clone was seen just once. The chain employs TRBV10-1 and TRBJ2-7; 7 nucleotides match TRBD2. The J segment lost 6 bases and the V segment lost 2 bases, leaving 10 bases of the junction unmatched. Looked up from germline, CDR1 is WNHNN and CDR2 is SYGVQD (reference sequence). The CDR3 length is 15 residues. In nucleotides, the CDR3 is TGCGCCAGCAGTGAGGTTGCGGGGGTAAGCTCCGAGCAGTACTTC. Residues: CASSEVAGVSSEQYF.

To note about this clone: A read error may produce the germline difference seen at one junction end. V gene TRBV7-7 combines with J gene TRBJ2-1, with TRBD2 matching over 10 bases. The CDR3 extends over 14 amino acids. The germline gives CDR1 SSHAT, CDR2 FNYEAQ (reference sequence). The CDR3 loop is CASSPGLAMHEQFF. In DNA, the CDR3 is TGTGCTAGCAGCCCGGGACTAGCGATGCATGAGCAGTTCTTC.

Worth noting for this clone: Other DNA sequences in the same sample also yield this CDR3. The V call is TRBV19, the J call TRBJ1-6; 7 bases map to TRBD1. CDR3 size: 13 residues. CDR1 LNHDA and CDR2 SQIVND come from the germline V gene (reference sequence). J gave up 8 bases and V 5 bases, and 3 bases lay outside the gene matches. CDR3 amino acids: CASSRQGDSPLHF. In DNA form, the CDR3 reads TGTGCCAGTAGTCGACAGGGCGATTCACCCCTCCACTTT. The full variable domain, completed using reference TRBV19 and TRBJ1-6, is DGGITQSPKYLFRKEGQNVTLSCEQNLNHDAMYWYRQDPGQGLRLIYYSQIVNDFQKGDIAEGYSVSREKKESFPLTVTSAQKNPTAFYLCASSRQGDSPLHFGNGTRLTVT.

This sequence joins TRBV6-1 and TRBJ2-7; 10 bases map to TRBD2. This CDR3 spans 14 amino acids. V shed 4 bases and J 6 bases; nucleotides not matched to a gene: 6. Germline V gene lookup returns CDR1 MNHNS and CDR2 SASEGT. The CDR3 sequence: CASSAGTSVVEQYF. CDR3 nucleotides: TGTGCCAGCAGTGCCGGGACTAGCGTCGTCGAGCAGTACTTC.

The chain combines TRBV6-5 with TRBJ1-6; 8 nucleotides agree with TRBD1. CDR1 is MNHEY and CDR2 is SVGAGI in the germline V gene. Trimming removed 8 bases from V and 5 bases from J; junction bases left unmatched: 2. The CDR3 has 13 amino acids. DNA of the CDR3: TGTGCCAGCCGACAGGGGAATAATTCACCCCTCCACTTT. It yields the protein CASRQGNNSPLHF.

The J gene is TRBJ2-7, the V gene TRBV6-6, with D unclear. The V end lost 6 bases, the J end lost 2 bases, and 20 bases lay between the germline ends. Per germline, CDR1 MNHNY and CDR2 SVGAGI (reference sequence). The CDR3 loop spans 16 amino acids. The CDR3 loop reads CASSPPRRIQAYEQYF. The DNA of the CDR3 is TGTGCCAGCAGCCCTCCTCGACGGATCCAAGCCTACGAGCAGTACTTC.

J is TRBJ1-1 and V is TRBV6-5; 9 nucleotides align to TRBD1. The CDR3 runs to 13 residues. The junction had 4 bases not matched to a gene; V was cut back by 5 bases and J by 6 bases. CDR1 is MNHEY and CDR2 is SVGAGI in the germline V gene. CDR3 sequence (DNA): TGTGCCAGCAGTCCACGGACAGGGGCTGAAGCTTTCTTT. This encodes CASSPRTGAEAFF.

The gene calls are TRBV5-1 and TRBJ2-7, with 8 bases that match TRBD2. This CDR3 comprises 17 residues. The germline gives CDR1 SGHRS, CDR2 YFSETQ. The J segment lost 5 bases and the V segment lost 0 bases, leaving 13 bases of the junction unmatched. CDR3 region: CASSLEDSGIKGNEQYF. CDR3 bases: TGCGCCAGCAGCTTGGAGGATAGCGGGATAAAGGGGAACGAGCAGTACTTC.

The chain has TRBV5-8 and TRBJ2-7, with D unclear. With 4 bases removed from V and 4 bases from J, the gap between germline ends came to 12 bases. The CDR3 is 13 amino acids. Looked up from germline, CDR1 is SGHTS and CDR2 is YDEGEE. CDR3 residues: CASSREISYEQYF. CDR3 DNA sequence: TGTGCCAGCAGCCGTGAGATATCTTACGAGCAGTACTTC.

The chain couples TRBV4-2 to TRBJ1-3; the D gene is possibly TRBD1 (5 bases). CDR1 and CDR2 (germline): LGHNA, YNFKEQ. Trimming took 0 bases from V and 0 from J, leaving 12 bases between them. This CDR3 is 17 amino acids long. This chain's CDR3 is CASSQEPQGRSGNTIYF. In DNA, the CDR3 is TGTGCCAGCAGCCAAGAGCCCCAGGGCCGCTCTGGAAACACCATATATTTT.

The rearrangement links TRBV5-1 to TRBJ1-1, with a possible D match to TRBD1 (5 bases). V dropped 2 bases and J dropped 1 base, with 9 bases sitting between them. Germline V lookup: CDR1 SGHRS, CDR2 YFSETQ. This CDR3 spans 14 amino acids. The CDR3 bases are TGCGCCAGCAGCTTCCTGGGACCGAACACTGAAGCTTTCTTT. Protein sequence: CASSFLGPNTEAFF.